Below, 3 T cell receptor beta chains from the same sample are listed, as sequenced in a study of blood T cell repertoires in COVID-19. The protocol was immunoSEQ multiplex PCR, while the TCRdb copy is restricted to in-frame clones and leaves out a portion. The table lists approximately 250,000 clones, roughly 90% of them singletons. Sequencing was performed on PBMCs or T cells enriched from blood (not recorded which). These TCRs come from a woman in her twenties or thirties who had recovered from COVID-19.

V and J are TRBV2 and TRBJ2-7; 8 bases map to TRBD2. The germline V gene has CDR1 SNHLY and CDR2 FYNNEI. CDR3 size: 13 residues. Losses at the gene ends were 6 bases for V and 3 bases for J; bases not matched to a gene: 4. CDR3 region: CASSELADYEQYF. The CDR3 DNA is TGTGCCAGCAGCGAACTAGCGGACTACGAGCAGTACTTC.

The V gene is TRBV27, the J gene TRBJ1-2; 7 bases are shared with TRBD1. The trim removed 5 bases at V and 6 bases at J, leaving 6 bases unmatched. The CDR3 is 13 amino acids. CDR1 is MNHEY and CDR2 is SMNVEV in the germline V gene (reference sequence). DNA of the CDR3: TGTGCCAGCAGTCGGAGGGGGCAGAATGGCTACACCTTC. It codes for CASSRRGQNGYTF.

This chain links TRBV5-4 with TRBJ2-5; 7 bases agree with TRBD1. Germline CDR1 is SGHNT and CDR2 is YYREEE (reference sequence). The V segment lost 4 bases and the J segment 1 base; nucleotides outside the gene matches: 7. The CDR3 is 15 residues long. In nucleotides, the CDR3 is TGTGCCAGCAGCGGTACATGGGACAGCCAAGAGACCCAGTACTTC. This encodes CASSGTWDSQETQYF.